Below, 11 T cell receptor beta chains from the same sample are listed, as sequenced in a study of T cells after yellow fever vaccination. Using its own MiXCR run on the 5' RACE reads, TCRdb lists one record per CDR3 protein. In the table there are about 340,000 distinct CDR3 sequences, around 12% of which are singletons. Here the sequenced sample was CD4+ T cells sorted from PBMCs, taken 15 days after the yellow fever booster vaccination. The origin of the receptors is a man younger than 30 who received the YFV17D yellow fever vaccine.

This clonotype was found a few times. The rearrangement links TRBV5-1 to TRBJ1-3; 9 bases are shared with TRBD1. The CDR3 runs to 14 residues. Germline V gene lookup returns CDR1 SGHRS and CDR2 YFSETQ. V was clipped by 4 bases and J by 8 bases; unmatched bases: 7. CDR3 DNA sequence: TGCGCCAGCAGCCGAACAGGGGGCGAGGACACCATATATTTT. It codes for CASSRTGGEDTIYF.

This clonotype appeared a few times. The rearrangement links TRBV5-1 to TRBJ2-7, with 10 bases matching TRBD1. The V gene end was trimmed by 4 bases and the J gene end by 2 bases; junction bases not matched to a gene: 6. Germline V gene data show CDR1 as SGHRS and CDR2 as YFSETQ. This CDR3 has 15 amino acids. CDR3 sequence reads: CASSLETGGAYEQYF. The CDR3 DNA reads TGCGCCAGCAGCCTAGAGACAGGGGGCGCCTACGAGCAGTACTTC.

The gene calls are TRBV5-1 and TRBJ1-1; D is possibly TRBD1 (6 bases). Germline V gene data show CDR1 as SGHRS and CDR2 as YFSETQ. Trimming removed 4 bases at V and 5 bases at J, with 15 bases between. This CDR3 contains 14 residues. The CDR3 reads CASSAGGPGTEAFF. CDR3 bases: TGCGCCAGCAGCGCTGGGGGGCCGGGGACTGAAGCTTTCTTT. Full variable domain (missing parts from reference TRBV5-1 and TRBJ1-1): KAGVTQTPRYLIKTRGQQVTLSCSPISGHRSVSWYQQTPGQGLQFLFEYFSETQRNKGNFPGRFSGRQFSNSRSEMNVSTLELGDSALYLCASSAGGPGTEAFFGQGTRLTVV.

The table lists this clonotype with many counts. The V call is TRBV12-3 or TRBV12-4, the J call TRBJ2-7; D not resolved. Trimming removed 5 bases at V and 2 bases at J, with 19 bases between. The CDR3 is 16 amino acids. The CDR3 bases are TGTGCCAGCAGTGCGCAGACTGCGCAAGTGGCCTACGAGCAGTACTTC. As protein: CASSAQTAQVAYEQYF.

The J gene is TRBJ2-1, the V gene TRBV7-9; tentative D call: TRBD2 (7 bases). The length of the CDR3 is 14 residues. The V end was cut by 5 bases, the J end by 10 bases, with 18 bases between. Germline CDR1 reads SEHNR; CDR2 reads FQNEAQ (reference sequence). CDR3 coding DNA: TGTGCCAGCAGCCCGGGGGGCCAGGAAACAGAGCAGTTCTTC. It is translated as CASSPGGQETEQFF.

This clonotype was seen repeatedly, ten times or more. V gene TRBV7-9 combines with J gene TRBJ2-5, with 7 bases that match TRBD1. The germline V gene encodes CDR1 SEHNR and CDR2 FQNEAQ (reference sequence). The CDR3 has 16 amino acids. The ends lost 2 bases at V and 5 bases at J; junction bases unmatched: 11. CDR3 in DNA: TGTGCCAGCAGCTTATTAAGGGATCTAGGGGGCGAGACCCAGTACTTC. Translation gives CASSLLRDLGGETQYF.

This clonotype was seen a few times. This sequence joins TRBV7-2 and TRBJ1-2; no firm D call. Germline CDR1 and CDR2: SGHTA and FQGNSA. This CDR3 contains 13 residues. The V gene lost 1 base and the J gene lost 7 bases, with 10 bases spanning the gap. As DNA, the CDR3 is TGTGCCAGCAGCTTAGGTCTTACTGGTGGCTACACCTTC. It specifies CASSLGLTGGYTF. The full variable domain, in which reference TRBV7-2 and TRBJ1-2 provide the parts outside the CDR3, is GAGVSQSPSNKVTEKGKDVELRCDPISGHTALYWYRQSLGQGLEFLIYFQGNSAPDKSGLPSDRFSAERTGGSVSTLTIQRTQQEDSAVYLCASSLGLTGGYTFGSGTRLTVV.

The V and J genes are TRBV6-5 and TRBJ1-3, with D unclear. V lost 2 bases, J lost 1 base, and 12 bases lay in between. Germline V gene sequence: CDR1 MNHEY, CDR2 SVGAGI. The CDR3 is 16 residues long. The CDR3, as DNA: TGTGCCAGCAGTTACGGAGCAGGAACATCTGGAAACACCATATATTTT. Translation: CASSYGAGTSGNTIYF.

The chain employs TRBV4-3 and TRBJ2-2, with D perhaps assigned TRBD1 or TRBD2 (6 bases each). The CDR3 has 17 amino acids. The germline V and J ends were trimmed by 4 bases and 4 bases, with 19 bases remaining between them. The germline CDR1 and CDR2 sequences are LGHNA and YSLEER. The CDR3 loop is CASSRLSGGRSTGELFF. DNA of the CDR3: TGCGCCAGCAGCCGTCTGTCTGGGGGGCGCAGCACCGGGGAGCTGTTTTTT.

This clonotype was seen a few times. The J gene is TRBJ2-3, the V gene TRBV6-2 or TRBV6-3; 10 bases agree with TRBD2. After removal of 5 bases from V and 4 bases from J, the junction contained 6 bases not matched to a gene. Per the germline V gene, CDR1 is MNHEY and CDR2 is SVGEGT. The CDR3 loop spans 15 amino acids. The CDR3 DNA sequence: TGTGCCAGCAGTGGAGCGGGGGGGCATTCAGATACGCAGTATTTT. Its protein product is CASSGAGGHSDTQYF.

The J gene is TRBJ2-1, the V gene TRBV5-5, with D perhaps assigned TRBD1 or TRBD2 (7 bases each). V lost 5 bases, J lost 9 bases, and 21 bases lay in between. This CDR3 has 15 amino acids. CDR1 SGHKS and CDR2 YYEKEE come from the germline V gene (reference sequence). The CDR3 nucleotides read TGTGCCAGCAGTTATCAGGCAGGGGGGGTTTCTGAGCAGTTCTTC. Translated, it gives CASSYQAGGVSEQFF.